The 13 T cell receptor beta chains presented below share a single source sample, sequenced in a study of CD8 T cells in ankylosing spondylitis (dated by TCRdb to 2016 to 2017). The library relied on 5' RACE. TCRdb lists the instrument as Illumina HiSeq 2500. TCRdb's own reprocessing of the public reads used fastp at Q25 and MiXCR and kept productive beta chains. Rows are unified per CDR3 protein, each entry keeping the most common DNA and genes. For this sample the table gives about 42,000 distinct CDR3 sequences, of which roughly 2.5% were detected only once. The ten largest clones represent 4% to 5.5% of the sample. Sequencing was carried out using blood, either unsorted or a sorted T cell fraction (not recorded which). These TCRs come from a male donor with ankylosing spondylitis or in good health (not recorded which).

In its sample, this clonotype was seen many times. V usage is TRBV9 and J usage is TRBJ1-1; 7 bases are a match to TRBD1. With 3 bases clipped from V and 10 bases from J, the junction kept 12 bases outside the gene matches. The CDR3 runs 14 residues. Germline V lookup: CDR1 SGDLS, CDR2 YYNGEE. CDR3 DNA: TGTGCCAGCAGCGCGAACACAGGGGAATCGGGAGCTTTCTTT. Protein: CASSANTGESGAFF.

The table lists this clonotype with many counts. The gene calls are TRBV9 and TRBJ2-2; TRBD2 might be the D (5 bases). CDR3 length equals 14 residues. The ends were cut back, 0 bases at V and 6 bases at J, with 9 bases in the middle. From germline, CDR1 is SGDLS and CDR2 YYNGEE. CDR3 sequence reads: CASSVEAAAGELFF. The CDR3 DNA reads as TGTGCCAGCAGCGTAGAGGCAGCGGCCGGGGAGCTGTTTTTT. The complete variable domain, with remaining parts taken from reference TRBV9 and TRBJ2-2, reads DSGVTQTPKHLITATGQRVTLRCSPRSGDLSVYWYQQSLDQGLQFLIQYYNGEERAKGNILERFSAQQFPDLHSELNLSSLELGDSALYFCASSVEAAAGELFFGEGSRLTVL.

This clonotype was picked up many times. This chain links TRBV9 with TRBJ2-3, with D possibly called TRBD1 or TRBD2 (6 bases each). Between the trimmed V and J ends, which lost 3 bases and 2 bases, there was a span of 13 bases. In germline, CDR1 is SGDLS, CDR2 YYNGEE. The CDR3 runs to 15 residues. The CDR3 sequence: CASSAAGHITDTQYF. CDR3 DNA: TGTGCCAGCAGCGCCGCGGGACATATCACAGATACGCAGTATTTT.

This clonotype was detected many times. The V and J genes are TRBV9 and TRBJ2-3, with TRBD2 matching over 9 bases. CDR3 length: 16 amino acids. Germline assignment: CDR1 SGDLS and CDR2 YYNGEE. The V segment lost 0 bases and the J segment 4 bases; nucleotides outside the gene matches: 6. The CDR3 protein is CASSVAAGGPSDTQYF. As DNA, the CDR3 is TGTGCCAGCAGCGTAGCTGCGGGAGGGCCATCAGATACGCAGTATTTT.

This clonotype was seen at least ten times. The J gene is TRBJ2-4, the V gene TRBV9; D unclear. Germline V gives CDR1 SGDLS, CDR2 YYNGEE. This CDR3 is 13 amino acids long. Trimming shortened V by 3 bases and J by 9 bases, and 13 bases separated the two germline ends. The CDR3 DNA reads TGTGCCAGCAGCGCGCTAGAATCAAGCATTCAGTACTTC. Encoded protein: CASSALESSIQYF.

This clonotype is deemed medium-sized. The rearrangement links TRBV9 to TRBJ2-5; TRBD2 agrees at 7 bases. This CDR3 has 15 amino acids. Trimming removed 4 bases from V and 0 bases from J; junction bases left unmatched: 6. Germline V gene sequence: CDR1 SGDLS, CDR2 YYNGEE. CDR3 sequence reads: CASSTSGTYQETQYF. The CDR3 coding sequence is TGTGCCAGCAGCACAAGCGGGACGTACCAAGAGACCCAGTACTTC.

This clonotype was recorded at least ten times. The chain joins TRBV9 to TRBJ2-7; D ambiguous. Germline CDR1 reads SGDLS; CDR2 reads YYNGEE. The CDR3 is 15 residues long. Trimming took 0 bases from V and 0 from J, leaving 10 bases between them. The CDR3 region is CASSVASAISYEQYF. CDR3 DNA: TGTGCCAGCAGCGTAGCTTCGGCGATCTCCTACGAGCAGTACTTC.

In its sample, this clonotype was seen many times. This chain uses TRBV9 with TRBJ2-5; 7 bases line up with TRBD1. Per the germline V gene, CDR1 is SGDLS and CDR2 is YYNGEE. This CDR3 region has 15 residues. V dropped 4 bases and J dropped 5; count of bases not matched to a gene: 11. The CDR3: CASSQTGTAVETQYF. The CDR3, as DNA: TGTGCCAGCAGCCAAACCGGGACAGCCGTGGAGACCCAGTACTTC.

In its sample, this clonotype was seen many times. The V call is TRBV9, the J call TRBJ2-4, with D maybe TRBD2 (6 bases). The CDR3 is 13 residues long. Germline assignment: CDR1 SGDLS and CDR2 YYNGEE. Between the trimmed V and J ends, which lost 7 bases and 9 bases, there was a span of 17 bases. This chain's CDR3 is CASGLEGSGIQYF. The CDR3 bases are TGTGCCAGCGGGCTGGAGGGCAGCGGCATTCAGTACTTC.

The sample holds many counts of this clonotype. The rearrangement links TRBV9 to TRBJ1-3; 8 bases line up with TRBD1. The CDR3 extends over 14 amino acids. The V gene end was trimmed by 4 bases and the J gene end by 5 bases; junction bases not matched to a gene: 5. CDR1 is SGDLS, CDR2 YYNGEE, per germline. CDR3 amino acids: CASSLTGERNTIYF. In nucleotides, the CDR3 is TGTGCCAGCAGCTTGACAGGGGAGCGAAACACCATATATTTT.

This clonotype was observed at least ten times. The J gene is TRBJ2-3, the V gene TRBV9, with 9 bases matching TRBD2. V gave up 3 bases and J gave up 4 bases; unmatched junction bases: 12. The length of the CDR3 is 17 residues. In germline, CDR1 is SGDLS, CDR2 YYNGEE. CDR3 amino acids: CASSAWASGIGADTQYF. The DNA of the CDR3 is TGTGCCAGCAGCGCTTGGGCTAGCGGGATCGGAGCAGATACGCAGTATTTT. The variable domain in full, completed from reference TRBV9 and TRBJ2-3, reads DSGVTQTPKHLITATGQRVTLRCSPRSGDLSVYWYQQSLDQGLQFLIQYYNGEERAKGNILERFSAQQFPDLHSELNLSSLELGDSALYFCASSAWASGIGADTQYFGPGTRLTVL.

This clonotype was seen ten or more times. The J gene is TRBJ2-3, the V gene TRBV9; TRBD2 matches at 9 bases. The CDR3 length is 17 residues. V dropped 4 bases and J dropped 4; count of bases not matched to a gene: 13. Germline V gene data show CDR1 as SGDLS and CDR2 as YYNGEE. CDR3 sequence: CASSPSPAGGRADTQYF. CDR3 DNA: TGTGCCAGCAGCCCCAGCCCAGCGGGAGGTCGAGCAGATACGCAGTATTTT. Combining the CDR3 with reference TRBV9 and TRBJ2-3 gives the whole variable domain DSGVTQTPKHLITATGQRVTLRCSPRSGDLSVYWYQQSLDQGLQFLIQYYNGEERAKGNILERFSAQQFPDLHSELNLSSLELGDSALYFCASSPSPAGGRADTQYFGPGTRLTVL.

This clonotype was recorded many times. The genes are TRBV9 and TRBJ2-5; tentatively, D is TRBD2 (6 bases). From germline, CDR1 is SGDLS and CDR2 YYNGEE. Trimming pared 4 bases from V and 2 bases from J, leaving 21 bases between. The CDR3 contains 17 residues. The CDR3 here is CASSRLSPISGQETQYF. The DNA for the CDR3 is TGTGCCAGCAGCCGACTAAGCCCTATCAGCGGGCAAGAGACCCAGTACTTC.